Presented here are 16 T cell receptor beta chains from one specimen sequenced in a study of OX40 agonist ivuxolimab in advanced cancers. The method was immunoSEQ multiplex PCR; TCRdb's version includes in-frame clones alone and lacks a portion of them. The sample includes about 110,000 clones, approximately 90% seen only once; the top ten take around 0.64%. This sample comprised CD4+ or CD8+ T cells sorted from blood, obtained in a trial of the OX40 agonist ivuxolimab. These receptor sequences come from an adult with an advanced solid tumor such as melanoma, head and neck, liver or kidney cancer.

The chain links TRBV7-9 to TRBJ2-3; maybe TRBD2 (5 bases). Trimming removed 2 bases from V and 2 bases from J, with 8 bases in between. Germline-derived CDR1 and CDR2 are SEHNR and FQNEAQ (reference sequence). CDR3 size: 14 residues. CDR3 residues: CASSLREITDTQYF. The CDR3 DNA reads TGTGCCAGCAGCTTACGGGAAATCACAGATACGCAGTATTTT.

V and J are TRBV5-6 and TRBJ2-7, with unresolved D. Germline V lookup: CDR1 SGHDT, CDR2 YYEEEE. The CDR3 runs 14 residues. Trimming took 1 base from V and 4 from J, leaving 12 bases between them. The CDR3 sequence: CASSLRPGPYEQYF. In DNA, the CDR3 is TGTGCCAGCAGCTTGAGGCCCGGTCCATACGAGCAGTACTTC.

The chain couples TRBV5-1 to TRBJ2-5; 10 bases fit TRBD1. Germline CDR1 SGHRS, CDR2 YFSETQ. The CDR3 is made up of 17 amino acids. V lost 4 bases, J lost 5 bases, and 14 bases stayed unmatched. The CDR3, as DNA: TGCGCCAGCAGCCCCGGGACAGGGGTTCTGAAGTGGGAGACCCAGTACTTC. Protein product: CASSPGTGVLKWETQYF.

The chain employs TRBV5-6 and TRBJ2-5, with 11 bases aligning to TRBD2. The trim removed 3 bases at V and 2 bases at J, leaving 6 bases unmatched. The CDR3 contains 16 residues. The germline gives CDR1 SGHDT, CDR2 YYEEEE. The CDR3 spells CASSSPGTSGQETQYF. The CDR3 nucleotides read TGTGCCAGCAGCTCCCCCGGGACTAGCGGACAAGAGACCCAGTACTTC.

The rearrangement uses TRBV30 and TRBJ1-1; D ambiguous. The germline V gene has CDR1 GTSNPN and CDR2 SVGIG (reference sequence). The CDR3 extends over 11 amino acids. V gave up 1 base and J gave up 8 bases, with 8 bases separating them. As DNA, the CDR3 is TGTGCCTGGAGTGCTTCGGAGGAAGCTTTCTTT. It encodes CAWSASEEAFF. Full variable domain (rest looked up from reference TRBV30 and TRBJ1-1): SQTIHQWPATLVQPVGSPLSLECTVEGTSNPNLYWYRQAAGRGLQLLFYSVGIGQISSEVPQNLSASRPQDRQFILSSKKLLLSDSGFYLCAWSASEEAFFGQGTRLTVV.

The chain uses TRBV18 and TRBJ2-2; D might be TRBD2 (5 bases). V lost 6 bases to trimming and J lost 6 bases, with 11 bases between them. The CDR3 is made up of 13 amino acids. Germline CDR1 KGHSH, CDR2 LQKENI. The CDR3 spells CASSAGSSGELFF. The CDR3 nucleotides read TGTGCCAGCTCGGCTGGGAGCTCCGGGGAGCTGTTTTTT.

The chain joins TRBV6-5 to TRBJ1-1; D is possibly TRBD1 (6 bases). Germline assignment: CDR1 MNHEY and CDR2 SVGAGI. The CDR3 runs to 14 residues. V shed 7 bases and J shed 4 bases, with 16 bases lying between them. The CDR3 spells CASTQQGWGTEAFF. Here the CDR3 DNA reads TGTGCCAGCACACAACAGGGTTGGGGCACTGAAGCTTTCTTT.

V and J are TRBV7-9 and TRBJ2-3; D remains ambiguous. Trimming cost V 8 bases and J 3 bases, with 6 bases left between them. CDR3 length: 11 amino acids. Germline V gene sequence: CDR1 SEHNR, CDR2 FQNEAQ (reference sequence). CDR3 sequence reads: CASAETDTQYF. The CDR3 DNA reads TGTGCCAGCGCCGAAACAGATACGCAGTATTTT. Using reference TRBV7-9 and TRBJ2-3 for the parts outside the CDR3, the full variable domain is DTGVSQNPRHKITKRGQNVTFRCDPISEHNRLYWYRQTLGQGPEFLTYFQNEAQLEKSRLLSDRFSAERPKGSFSTLEIQRTEQGDSAMYLCASAETDTQYFGPGTRLTVL.

This sequence joins TRBV5-1 and TRBJ2-2, with 8 positions matching TRBD1. Germline-derived CDR1 and CDR2 are SGHRS and YFSETQ. The CDR3 sequence is 15 residues long. The V segment lost 4 bases and the J segment 1 base; nucleotides outside the gene matches: 3. The CDR3 sequence is CASSRGTGNTGELFF. Here the CDR3 DNA reads TGCGCCAGCAGCCGGGGGACAGGGAACACCGGGGAGCTGTTTTTT.

A single count supports this clone. The identical CDR3 is also encoded by other nucleotide sequences in the sample. The gene calls are TRBV6-5 and TRBJ2-5; a possible D gene is TRBD2 (5 bases). The CDR3 length is 12 residues. The germline V gene encodes CDR1 MNHEY and CDR2 SVGAGI. Deletions cut 4 bases from V and 2 bases from J, with 5 bases between. The CDR3 DNA reads as TGTGCCAGCAGTTCGGGACAAGAGACCCAGTACTTC. Its protein is CASSSGQETQYF.

This chain connects TRBV6-1 to TRBJ2-5; a possible D gene is TRBD2 (6 bases). The CDR3 sequence is 13 residues long. Germline-derived CDR1 and CDR2 are MNHNS and SASEGT. Trimming took 2 bases from V and 5 from J, leaving 9 bases between them. The CDR3 bases are TGTGCCAGCAGTGAATTTGGGGGGGAGACCCAGTACTTC. It encodes CASSEFGGETQYF.

The chain uses TRBV6-4 and TRBJ2-3, with D unresolved. The CDR3 runs 13 residues. Per germline, CDR1 MRHNA and CDR2 SNTAGT. V gave up 2 bases and J gave up 2 bases, with 5 bases separating them. This CDR3 is CASSDLSTDTQYF. CDR3 bases: TGTGCCAGCAGTGACCTTTCCACAGATACGCAGTATTTT.

The J gene is TRBJ2-7, the V gene TRBV2; 7 bases align to TRBD1. The CDR3 extends over 13 amino acids. CDR1 is SNHLY, CDR2 FYNNEI, per germline. V dropped 6 bases and J dropped 5; count of bases not matched to a gene: 7. CDR3 nucleotide sequence: TGTGCCAGCAGCTACCTACAGGGGAACGAGCAGTACTTC. Protein sequence: CASSYLQGNEQYF.

This chain connects TRBV30 to TRBJ2-2; TRBD1 matches 8 bases. Per germline, CDR1 GTSNPN and CDR2 SVGIG (reference sequence). The ends lost 7 bases at V and 4 bases at J; junction bases unmatched: 8. This CDR3 contains 14 residues. CDR3 in amino acids: CAYDRGWGTGELFF. The CDR3 nucleotides read TGTGCCTATGACAGGGGTTGGGGCACCGGGGAGCTGTTTTTT.

The chain uses TRBV11-1 and TRBJ2-2, with D possibly TRBD1 on 5 matching bases. CDR3 size: 14 residues. Germline V CDR1 and CDR2: SGHAT, FQDESV (reference sequence). Deletions cut 5 bases from V and 1 base from J, with 8 bases between. The CDR3 reads CASSLTVNTGELFF. CDR3 DNA sequence: TGTGCCAGCAGCCTGACAGTGAACACCGGGGAGCTGTTTTTT.

This clone was observed a few times. This chain's CDR3 is CASSLMVGGYTF. The CDR3 DNA follows: TGTGCCAGCAGCTTAATGGTTGGGGGCTACACCTTC. This sequence joins TRBV7-2 and TRBJ1-2; D uncertain. CDR1 is SGHTA and CDR2 is FQGNSA in the germline V gene. V was cut by 2 bases and J by 8 bases, with 9 bases left in between. This CDR3 spans 12 amino acids.